These 21 T cell receptor beta chains were sequenced from one sample in a study of cytomegalovirus exposure and HLA in healthy donors. The PCR employed 60 Vbeta primers together with 13 Jbeta primers. The table came from immunoSEQ multiplex PCR; TCRdb's copy has only in-frame clones and leaves some out. The table records about 190,000 clones, around 77% of them present only once. Sequenced: PBMCs. The origin of the receptors is a woman younger than 35 in good health and CMV-seronegative.

V is TRBV10-1 and J is TRBJ2-2; the match to TRBD1 covers 7 bases. The CDR3 spans 14 residues. Germline lookup yields CDR1 WNHNN and CDR2 SYGVQD (reference sequence). Trimming removed 7 bases from V and 7 bases from J; junction bases left unmatched: 9. The CDR3: CASTDRVEGGELFF. The CDR3 DNA follows: TGCGCCAGCACCGACAGGGTCGAAGGCGGGGAGCTGTTTTTT.

V is TRBV7-9 and J is TRBJ1-3, with D possibly TRBD1 on 6 matching bases. CDR1 is SEHNR, CDR2 FQNEAQ, per germline (reference sequence). V lost 0 bases and J 2 bases, leaving 11 bases between the germline ends. The CDR3 is 16 residues long. The CDR3 DNA follows: TGTGCCAGCAGCTTAGCATCACGGACAGCTGGAAACACCATATATTTT. Its translation is CASSLASRTAGNTIYF.

This rearrangement joins TRBV4-2 to TRBJ1-2; 11 bases are shared with TRBD1. The CDR3 totals 17 residues. The ends lost 3 bases at V and 3 bases at J; junction bases unmatched: 9. Per germline, CDR1 LGHNA and CDR2 YNFKEQ. CDR3 in DNA: TGTGCCAGCAGCCACAATAGGGACAGGGGGATATACTATGGCTACACCTTC. Its translation is CASSHNRDRGIYYGYTF.

The gene calls are TRBV2 and TRBJ2-4, with 9 bases identical to TRBD1. Germline V gene lookup returns CDR1 SNHLY and CDR2 FYNNEI. The CDR3 is 17 residues long. V shed 7 bases and J 0 bases; nucleotides not matched to a gene: 10. The CDR3 protein is CASKLRQGDIAKNIQYF. The DNA of the CDR3 is TGTGCCAGCAAACTGAGACAGGGGGATATAGCCAAAAACATTCAGTACTTC.

CDR3 sequence reads: CASSEGNGGITGELFF. The CDR3 DNA sequence: TGTGCCAGCAGTGAGGGAAATGGAGGTATTACCGGGGAGCTGTTTTTT. The chain carries TRBV6-4 and TRBJ2-2; a weak D match, TRBD2 (5 bases). V lost 3 bases to trimming and J lost 5 bases, with 16 bases between them. This CDR3 has 16 residues. The germline V gene encodes CDR1 MRHNA and CDR2 SNTAGT.

The chain carries TRBV6-4 and TRBJ2-7, with D tentatively TRBD1 (6 bases). Germline V lookup: CDR1 MRHNA, CDR2 SNTAGT. The CDR3 consists of 13 residues. V shed 3 bases and J shed 6 bases, with 12 bases lying between them. The CDR3 here is CASSEETGTEQYF. CDR3 bases: TGTGCCAGCAGTGAGGAGACAGGCACCGAGCAGTACTTC.

This clone was recorded once. The chain recombines TRBV5-6 with TRBJ2-3; D call uncertain. Trimming removed 0 bases from V and 3 bases from J, with 14 bases in between. This CDR3 has 16 amino acids. CDR1 SGHDT and CDR2 YYEEEE come from the germline V gene. DNA of the CDR3: TGTGCCAGCAGCTTGGACCGGCTAGGTTGGACAGATACGCAGTATTTT. As protein: CASSLDRLGWTDTQYF.

This rearrangement joins TRBV28 to TRBJ2-7; D unclear. The V and J ends lost 3 bases and 5 bases respectively, with 8 bases between them. This CDR3 region has 12 residues. The germline gives CDR1 MDHEN, CDR2 SYDVKM. The DNA for the CDR3 is TGTGCCAGCAGTTTTGTGAGTCACGAGCAGTACTTC. Translating it yields CASSFVSHEQYF.

CDR3 region: CSVAGGSYNEQFF. In DNA form, the CDR3 reads TGCAGCGTAGCTGGGGGGTCCTACAATGAGCAGTTCTTC. The chain recombines TRBV29-1 with TRBJ2-1, with a weak D call TRBD2 (6 bases). Germline V gives CDR1 SQVTM, CDR2 ANQGSEA. The ends were cut back, 6 bases at V and 1 base at J, with 10 bases in the middle. The CDR3 has 13 amino acids.

The V gene is TRBV5-1, the J gene TRBJ2-7; 8 bases fit TRBD2. This CDR3 contains 13 residues. V gave up 4 bases and J gave up 6 bases; unmatched junction bases: 6. Germline V gene lookup returns CDR1 SGHRS and CDR2 YFSETQ. The CDR3, as DNA: TGCGCCAGCAGCCGAGCGGGGGAGGGCGAGCAGTACTTC. This encodes CASSRAGEGEQYF.

V and J are TRBV28 and TRBJ1-1; 9 positions agree with TRBD1. Per germline, CDR1 MDHEN and CDR2 SYDVKM. The V and J ends lost 5 bases and 0 bases, in that order; junction bases with no gene match: 4. This CDR3 contains 15 residues. The CDR3 coding sequence is TGTGCCAGCAGTCACAGGGGGCGTTTGAACACTGAAGCTTTCTTT. Amino acids: CASSHRGRLNTEAFF.

The CDR3 coding sequence is TGTGCCAGCAACGGGGTAGCCACCGGGGAGCTGTTTTTT. This codes for CASNGVATGELFF. The chain employs TRBV6-5 and TRBJ2-2, with a tentative D call TRBD2 (5 bases). CDR1 is MNHEY and CDR2 is SVGAGI in the germline V gene. This CDR3 is 13 amino acids long. Trimming shortened V by 7 bases and J by 4 bases, and 10 bases separated the two germline ends.

The chain uses TRBV28 and TRBJ1-5; D call uncertain. Germline CDR1 and CDR2: MDHEN and SYDVKM. The V gene lost 5 bases and the J gene lost 2 bases, with 16 bases spanning the gap. This CDR3 comprises 16 residues. CDR3: CASSVRRGIGNQPQHF. As DNA, the CDR3 is TGTGCCAGCAGTGTGAGGCGAGGGATTGGCAATCAGCCCCAGCATTTT.

This clone has more than one count but fewer than ten. One end of the junction is discordant with germline, which a read error may explain. The gene calls are TRBV6-1 and TRBJ2-3; D is undetermined. The CDR3 contains 13 residues. Looked up from germline, CDR1 is MNHNS and CDR2 is SASEGT. Here the CDR3 DNA reads TGTGCCAGCAGTGAAGTAAGCACAGATATGCAGTATTTT. Residues: CASSEVSTDMQYF.

V usage is TRBV5-1 and J usage is TRBJ2-6; 7 bases fit TRBD2. The germline V gene has CDR1 SGHRS and CDR2 YFSETQ. CDR3 length: 15 residues. Unmatched junction bases numbered 3, after V lost 4 bases and J lost 2 bases. CDR3 nucleotides: TGCGCCAGCAGCCCGGGACTAACTGGGGCCAACGTCCTGACTTTC. Translation gives CASSPGLTGANVLTF. Full variable domain (rest looked up from reference TRBV5-1 and TRBJ2-6): KAGVTQTPRYLIKTRGQQVTLSCSPISGHRSVSWYQQTPGQGLQFLFEYFSETQRNKGNFPGRFSGRQFSNSRSEMNVSTLELGDSALYLCASSPGLTGANVLTFGAGSRLTVL.

V gene TRBV19 combines with J gene TRBJ1-6, with 9 bases aligning to TRBD1. V shed 5 bases and J 8 bases; nucleotides not matched to a gene: 10. Germline-derived CDR1 and CDR2 are LNHDA and SQIVND (reference sequence). This CDR3 has 16 amino acids. CDR3 bases: TGTGCCAGTAGTTTTACAGGGGGCGGTTATGATTCACCCCTCCACTTT. It encodes CASSFTGGGYDSPLHF. Full variable domain (outside the CDR3, taken from reference TRBV19 and TRBJ1-6): DGGITQSPKYLFRKEGQNVTLSCEQNLNHDAMYWYRQDPGQGLRLIYYSQIVNDFQKGDIAEGYSVSREKKESFPLTVTSAQKNPTAFYLCASSFTGGGYDSPLHFGNGTRLTVT.

V and J are TRBV11-2 and TRBJ2-1, with 7 positions matching TRBD2. The germline gives CDR1 SGHAT, CDR2 FQNNGV. The CDR3 runs to 13 residues. V trimming: 3 bases; J trimming: 7 bases; junction bases outside the gene matches: 3. The CDR3 reads CASSLPGGNEQFF. The CDR3 DNA reads TGTGCCAGCAGCTTGCCCGGGGGGAATGAGCAGTTCTTC.

This rearrangement joins TRBV6-6 to TRBJ1-5; TRBD1 aligns across 7 bases. After removal of 7 bases from V and 4 bases from J, the junction contained 4 bases not matched to a gene. Germline lookup yields CDR1 MNHNY and CDR2 SVGAGI (reference sequence). CDR3 size: 13 residues. The CDR3 loop reads CASNIQGNQPQHF. The CDR3 region has the DNA TGTGCCAGCAACATACAGGGGAATCAGCCCCAGCATTTT.

This clone was counted between two and nine times. The chain links TRBV6-1 to TRBJ2-7; 8 positions match TRBD1. The germline V gene has CDR1 MNHNS and CDR2 SASEGT. The J segment lost 2 bases and the V segment lost 2 bases, leaving 5 bases of the junction unmatched. The CDR3 contains 15 residues. The DNA of the CDR3 is TGTGCCAGCAGTGAAAGCCAGGGGGCTACCTACGAGCAGTACTTC. This codes for CASSESQGATYEQYF.

The V gene is TRBV7-3, the J gene TRBJ2-2; 8 nucleotides agree with TRBD1. Germline loops: CDR1 SGHTA, CDR2 FQGTGA. The CDR3 runs 15 residues. V trimming: 3 bases; J trimming: 0 bases; junction bases outside the gene matches: 0. Written as DNA, the CDR3 is TGTGCCAGCAGCTTGACAGGGGCGAACACCGGGGAGCTGTTTTTT. It codes for CASSLTGANTGELFF.

V gene TRBV7-3 combines with J gene TRBJ2-1; 10 bases match TRBD2. Germline V lookup: CDR1 SGHTA, CDR2 FQGTGA. Trimming took 3 bases from V and 12 from J; bases not matched to a gene: 11. CDR3 size: 15 residues. The CDR3: CASSLHSGGPAGQFF. CDR3 DNA sequence: TGTGCCAGCAGCTTGCATAGCGGGGGGCCGGCGGGGCAGTTCTTC.